The 12 T cell receptor beta chains reported below all come from one sample, sequenced in a study of blood T cells in healthy people across ages (dated by TCRdb to 2013 to 2016). The library was obtained by 5' RACE. For sequencing, an Illumina HiSeq 2500 was employed. The second PCR ran for roughly 7 to 11 cycles and used a J-beta primer mix along with a sample-barcoded 5' primer. In TCRdb, the public reads were trimmed at Q25 with fastp and aligned with MiXCR, with productive beta chains retained. Each CDR3 protein appears once, grouped with its most common genes and DNA. The sample table lists 600,000 to 800,000 distinct CDR3 sequences, more than 20% of them with a count of one. Roughly 3.4% of the sample rests with the top ten. Sequencing was done on a sample of blood. These receptor sequences come from a man between 65 and 79 years old in good health.

Here the CDR3 reads CASSVIGQGASDTQYF. CDR3 in DNA: TGCGCCAGCAGCGTTATCGGACAGGGGGCGAGTGATACGCAGTATTTT. This sequence joins TRBV5-1 and TRBJ2-3; 11 nucleotides line up with TRBD1. V was clipped by 4 bases and J by 6 bases; unmatched bases: 10. Germline V gene data show CDR1 as SGHRS and CDR2 as YFSETQ. CDR3 length: 16 amino acids.

This clonotype was seen a handful of times. A much more abundant neighbour one base away suggests this may be a read error. This chain's CDR3 is CASRRGQVPRWGYGYTF. CDR3 nucleotides: TGTGCCAGCAGAAGGGGACAGGTTCCCCGCTGGGGCTATGGCTACACCTTC. The rearrangement joins TRBV6-1 to TRBJ1-2, with 8 bases fitting TRBD1. Germline CDR1 MNHNS, CDR2 SASEGT. The CDR3 length is 17 residues. The trim removed 6 bases at V and 4 bases at J, leaving 16 bases unmatched.

The J gene is TRBJ2-5, the V gene TRBV29-1; TRBD1 matches at 8 bases. The CDR3 is made up of 15 amino acids. From germline, CDR1 is SQVTM and CDR2 ANQGSEA. J was trimmed by 0 bases and V by 2 bases; bases with no gene match: 5. The chain's CDR3 is CSVELTGDYQETQYF. Written as DNA, the CDR3 is TGCAGCGTTGAATTGACAGGGGATTACCAAGAGACCCAGTACTTC. The variable domain in full, with the rest retrieved from reference TRBV29-1 and TRBJ2-5, is SAVISQKPSRDICQRGTSLTIQCQVDSQVTMMFWYRQQPGQSLTLIATANQGSEATYESGFVIDKFPISRPNLTFSTLTVSNMSPEDSSIYLCSVELTGDYQETQYFGPGTRLLVL.

This clonotype occurred a few times. The gene calls are TRBV27 and TRBJ2-3, with D perhaps matching TRBD1 or TRBD2 (5 bases each). Germline CDR1 reads MNHEY; CDR2 reads SMNVEV (reference sequence). The germline V and J ends were trimmed by 5 bases and 6 bases, with 15 bases remaining between them. The CDR3 totals 14 residues. CDR3: CASSLRDAEDTQYF. CDR3 coding DNA: TGTGCCAGCAGTCTCCGGGACGCGGAGGATACGCAGTATTTT.

A few counts support this clonotype. The chain has TRBV20-1 and TRBJ2-6; unclear D gene. Trimming took off 3 bases at V and 3 bases at J, with 9 bases between the two ends. Germline assignment: CDR1 DFQATT and CDR2 SNEGSKA (reference sequence). This CDR3 is 14 amino acids long. In DNA form, the CDR3 reads TGCAGTGCTAGCTCTGGGGATGGGGCCAACGTCCTGACTTTC. Its protein product is CSASSGDGANVLTF.

Of note for this clonotype: At one end the junction does not follow the germline gene, possibly because of a read error. The rearrangement joins TRBV2 to TRBJ2-6, with D uncertain. The CDR3 consists of 15 residues. Germline V gives CDR1 SNHLY, CDR2 FYNNEI. As DNA, the CDR3 is TGTGCCAGCAGTGCTGACACCTCTGGGGTCAACGTCCTGACTTTC. It translates to CASSADTSGVNVLTF.

The chain uses TRBV20-1 and TRBJ2-2; the match to TRBD2 covers 10 bases. Trimming removed 5 bases from V and 6 bases from J; junction bases left unmatched: 6. CDR1 and CDR2 (germline): DFQATT, SNEGSKA (reference sequence). CDR3 length equals 14 residues. The CDR3 sequence: CSAEREGEAGELFF. In DNA form, the CDR3 reads TGCAGTGCTGAGCGGGAGGGGGAAGCCGGGGAGCTGTTTTTT.

A remark on this clonotype: An end of the junction does not agree with germline; a read error may underlie this. The chain uses TRBV12-3 or TRBV12-4 and TRBJ2-3; D possibly corresponds to TRBD1 (5 bases). This CDR3 contains 15 residues. The CDR3 protein is CASSLDGRGTDAQYF. The DNA of the CDR3 is TGTGCCAGCAGTTTAGACGGAAGGGGCACAGATGCGCAGTATTTC.

The CDR3 region is CATKTGDWETQYF. CDR3 nucleotide sequence: TGTGCCACCAAAACAGGGGATTGGGAGACCCAGTACTTC. The J gene is TRBJ2-5, the V gene TRBV7-9; 7 bases agree with TRBD1. The length of the CDR3 is 13 residues. The germline gives CDR1 SEHNR, CDR2 FQNEAQ (reference sequence). V lost 10 bases, J lost 5 bases, and 10 bases stayed unmatched. Full variable domain (outside the CDR3, taken from reference TRBV7-9 and TRBJ2-5): DTGVSQNPRHKITKRGQNVTFRCDPISEHNRLYWYRQTLGQGPEFLTYFQNEAQLEKSRLLSDRFSAERPKGSFSTLEIQRTEQGDSAMYLCATKTGDWETQYFGPGTRLLVL.

The rearrangement joins TRBV20-1 to TRBJ1-4; no clear D. The CDR3 contains 14 residues. Germline CDR1 DFQATT, CDR2 SNEGSKA (reference sequence). The germline V and J ends were trimmed by 6 bases and 3 bases, with 14 bases remaining between them. The CDR3 reads CSASSRASNEKLFF. Here the CDR3 DNA reads TGCAGTGCCAGCAGCCGGGCCTCTAATGAAAAACTGTTTTTT.

The chain links TRBV7-2 to TRBJ2-4; D ambiguous. From germline, CDR1 is SGHTA and CDR2 FQGNSA. Trimming cost V 0 bases and J 0 bases, with 9 bases left between them. The length of the CDR3 is 16 residues. CDR3 coding DNA: TGTGCCAGCAGCTTAGCGCTGGGGATAGCCAAAAACATTCAGTACTTC. Translated: CASSLALGIAKNIQYF.

This clonotype showed up just a few times. The chain couples TRBV20-1 to TRBJ2-3; the match to TRBD2 covers 7 bases. The germline gives CDR1 DFQATT, CDR2 SNEGSKA (reference sequence). This CDR3 is built from 15 residues. The V and J ends lost 3 bases and 4 bases, in that order; junction bases with no gene match: 10. The CDR3 nucleotides are TGCAGTGCTAGTCAACCCCCGGGAGGCGCAGATACGCAGTATTTT. Its protein is CSASQPPGGADTQYF.